This TCR beta chain came from a study of T-cell memory formation after mild COVID-19. Germline V gene sequence: CDR1 MRHNA, CDR2 SNTAGT. V lost 6 bases and J lost 3; bases outside the gene matches: 3. This CDR3 spans 13 amino acids. This clonotype was counted between two and nine times. What it binds is unknown. Notes on the study in general: A second wave expanding day 15 to 37 was CD4+-biased; contracting clones were balanced. Shrinking CD4+ clones were chiefly CM and EM; CD8+ ones were chiefly EMRA.

MiXCR was run by TCRdb on the 5' RACE reads, yielding one entry per CDR3 protein. Of hundreds of thousands of distinct CDR3 sequences listed, about an eighth are singletons. The V call is TRBV6-4, the J call TRBJ2-5, with 8 bases aligning to TRBD2. This TCR was recovered from a man aged 18 to 29 who had mild COVID-19 (a few samples of this study predate the infection). Cell type and time point are not known. What was sequenced was PBMCs or a T cell subset sorted from them (not recorded which). CDR3 bases: TGTGCCAGCAGCGAGACTAGCGAAGAGACCCAGTACTTC. It specifies CASSETSEETQYF.